This T cell receptor (beta chain) originates from a study of beta chain features in type 1 diabetes. Study information: Examination spanned about 110 million sorted cells from all samples.

Isolated RNA was reverse transcribed in full, so expressed TCRB transcripts were sequenced. Produced via immunoSEQ multiplex PCR; TCRdb's table is partial and in-frame only. Counted here are about 240,000 clones, 25% to 35% occurring once; the ten biggest clones make up roughly 4.1%. In germline, CDR1 is GTSNPN, CDR2 SVGIG (reference sequence). Trimming pared 1 base from V and 4 bases from J, leaving 15 bases between. The CDR3 spans 15 residues. In total, each donor contributed a single heparinised blood draw that averaged about 110 mL. Purity exceeded 98% in all sorted populations. The rearrangement links TRBV30 to TRBJ2-3, with D unclear. The sample was central memory CD4+ T cells from blood. The receptor was isolated from a young man in good health. The CDR3: CAWSGFGFGSDTQYF. DNA of the CDR3: TGTGCCTGGAGTGGTTTTGGATTTGGATCAGATACGCAGTATTTT.